This T cell receptor beta chain was obtained from a study of cytomegalovirus exposure and HLA in healthy donors. Notes on the study in general: The study assumed roughly uniform donor sequencing depth for presence/absence analyses. Follow-up analysis found HLA locus-dependent TCR association rates, highest for DRB1 and lowest for HLA-C.

On this clone: Its specificity is not known.

Vbeta (60) and Jbeta (13) primers were used in the PCR. Using immunoSEQ multiplex PCR, the repertoire was profiled, and TCRdb retains in-frame clones only, with some absent. The repertoire includes about 89,000 clones, around 85% of them detected once, and 6.5% to 9% sits in the top ten. This sequence originates from a man aged 35-49 years in good health and CMV-seropositive. Material for sequencing was PBMCs.

The CDR3 here is CASSSVYDRGLGGYTF. The CDR3 nucleotides read TGCGCCAGCAGCTCCGTTTATGACAGGGGGCTCGGTGGCTACACCTTC. V is TRBV5-1 and J is TRBJ1-2; TRBD1 aligns across 10 bases. Germline trimming cut 3 bases from V and 7 bases from J; bases unmatched to any gene: 12. The CDR3 extends over 16 amino acids. Germline V gene data show CDR1 as SGHRS and CDR2 as YFSETQ.